The clone carrying this T cell receptor (beta chain) showed up just a few times. No antigen is known for it. A 5'RACE reaction primed in the constant segment made cDNA libraries of TCR alpha and TCR beta, and these carried sample barcodes and UMIs. TCRdb fed the 5' RACE reads into MiXCR, producing one record per CDR3 protein. Seen here are nearly 110,000 distinct CDR3 sequences, approximately 15% observed once, and the top ten hold 25% to 30%. Germline-derived CDR1 and CDR2 are MNHNY and SVGAGI (reference sequence). The length of the CDR3 is 14 residues. The V and J ends lost 1 base and 7 bases respectively, with 11 bases between them. These data belong to a study of T-cell memory formation after mild COVID-19. Overall study findings and caveats: SARS-CoV-2 specificity of second-wave clones peaking day 37 was unconfirmed. Certain responding clones were present in pre-infection memory, suggesting participation of cross-reactive memory. Most CD4+ clones that shrank were in CM and EM, while CD8+ ones turned up in EMRA.

The sequence came from an adult woman who had mild COVID-19 (a few samples of this study predate the infection). Cell type and time point are not known. Sequenced input: PBMCs or a T cell subset sorted from them (not recorded which). This rearrangement joins TRBV6-6 to TRBJ2-1; D may match TRBD1 or TRBD2 (5 bases each). The CDR3 bases are TGTGCCAGCAGTTACTACGGGACGGAGAATGAGCAGTTCTTC. Protein sequence: CASSYYGTENEQFF.